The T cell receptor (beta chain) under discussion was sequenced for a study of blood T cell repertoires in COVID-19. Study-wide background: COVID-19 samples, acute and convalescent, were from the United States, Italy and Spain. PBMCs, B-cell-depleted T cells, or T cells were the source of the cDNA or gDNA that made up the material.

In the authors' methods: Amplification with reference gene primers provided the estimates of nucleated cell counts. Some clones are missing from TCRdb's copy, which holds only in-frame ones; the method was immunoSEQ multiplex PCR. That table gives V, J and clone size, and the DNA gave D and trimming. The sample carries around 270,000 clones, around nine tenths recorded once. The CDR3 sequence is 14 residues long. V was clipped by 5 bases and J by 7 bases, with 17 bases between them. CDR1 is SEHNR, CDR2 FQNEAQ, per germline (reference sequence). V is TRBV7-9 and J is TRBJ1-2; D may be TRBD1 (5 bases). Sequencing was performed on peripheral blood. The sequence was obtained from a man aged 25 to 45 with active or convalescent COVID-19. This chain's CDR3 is CASSHKNGGGGYTF. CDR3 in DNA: TGTGCCAGCAGCCACAAGAACGGGGGTGGTGGCTACACCTTC.